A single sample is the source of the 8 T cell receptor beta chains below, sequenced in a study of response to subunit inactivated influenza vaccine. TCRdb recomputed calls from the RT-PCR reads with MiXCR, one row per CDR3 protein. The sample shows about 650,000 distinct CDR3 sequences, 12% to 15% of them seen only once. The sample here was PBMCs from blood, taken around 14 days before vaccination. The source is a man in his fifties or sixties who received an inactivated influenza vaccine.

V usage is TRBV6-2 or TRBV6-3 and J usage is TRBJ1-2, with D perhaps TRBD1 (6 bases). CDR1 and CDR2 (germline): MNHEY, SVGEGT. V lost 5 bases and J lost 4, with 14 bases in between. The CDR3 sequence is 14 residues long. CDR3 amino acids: CASSRSTGSYGYTF. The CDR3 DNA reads TGTGCCAGCAGTCGCTCGACAGGCAGCTATGGCTACACCTTC.

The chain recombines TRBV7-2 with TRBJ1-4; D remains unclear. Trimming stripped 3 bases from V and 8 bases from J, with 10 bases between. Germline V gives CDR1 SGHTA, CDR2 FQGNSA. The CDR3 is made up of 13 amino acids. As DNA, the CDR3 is TGTGCCAGCAGCTTGTACTTCGAAGAAAAACTGTTTTTT. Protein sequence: CASSLYFEEKLFF. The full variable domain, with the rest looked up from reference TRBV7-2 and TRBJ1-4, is GAGVSQSPSNKVTEKGKDVELRCDPISGHTALYWYRQSLGQGLEFLIYFQGNSAPDKSGLPSDRFSAERTGGSVSTLTIQRTQQEDSAVYLCASSLYFEEKLFFGSGTQLSVL.

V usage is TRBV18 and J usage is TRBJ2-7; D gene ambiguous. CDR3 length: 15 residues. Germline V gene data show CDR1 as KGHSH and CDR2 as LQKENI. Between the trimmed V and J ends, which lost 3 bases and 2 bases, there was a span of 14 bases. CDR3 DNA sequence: TGTGCCAGCTCACCGAGACCTCCCGGGCCCTACGAGCAGTACTTC. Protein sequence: CASSPRPPGPYEQYF.

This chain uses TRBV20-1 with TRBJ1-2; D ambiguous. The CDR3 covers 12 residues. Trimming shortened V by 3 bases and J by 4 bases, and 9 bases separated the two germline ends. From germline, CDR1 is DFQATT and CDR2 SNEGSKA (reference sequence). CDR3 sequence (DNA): TGCAGTGCTAGTGACGGTCCCTATGGCTACACCTTC. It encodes CSASDGPYGYTF.

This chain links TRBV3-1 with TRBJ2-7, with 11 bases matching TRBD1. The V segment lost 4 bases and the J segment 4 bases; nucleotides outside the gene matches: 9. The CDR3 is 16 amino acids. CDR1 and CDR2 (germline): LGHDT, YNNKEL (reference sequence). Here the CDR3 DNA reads TGTGCCAGCAGCCGGTACGCCGGGACAGGGGGATACGAGCAGTACTTC. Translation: CASSRYAGTGGYEQYF.

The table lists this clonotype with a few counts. Here the CDR3 DNA reads TGTGCCAGCAGTTTCTGGGGAATAGCGAACACCGGGGAGCTGTTTTTT. Translated: CASSFWGIANTGELFF. The chain uses TRBV28 and TRBJ2-2; D ambiguous. Germline V gene sequence: CDR1 MDHEN, CDR2 SYDVKM. This CDR3 comprises 16 residues. With 3 bases removed from V and 0 bases from J, the gap between germline ends came to 11 bases.

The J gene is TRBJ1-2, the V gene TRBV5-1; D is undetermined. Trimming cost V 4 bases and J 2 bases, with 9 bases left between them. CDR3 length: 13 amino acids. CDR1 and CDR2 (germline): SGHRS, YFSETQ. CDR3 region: CASSITVNYGYTF. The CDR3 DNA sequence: TGCGCCAGCAGCATTACGGTAAACTATGGCTACACCTTC.

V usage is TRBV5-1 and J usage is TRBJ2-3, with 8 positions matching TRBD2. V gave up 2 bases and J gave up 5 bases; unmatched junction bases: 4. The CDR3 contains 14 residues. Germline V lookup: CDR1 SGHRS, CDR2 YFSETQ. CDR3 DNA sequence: TGCGCCAGCAGCTTAGCGGGAGACATAGATACGCAGTATTTT. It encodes CASSLAGDIDTQYF.